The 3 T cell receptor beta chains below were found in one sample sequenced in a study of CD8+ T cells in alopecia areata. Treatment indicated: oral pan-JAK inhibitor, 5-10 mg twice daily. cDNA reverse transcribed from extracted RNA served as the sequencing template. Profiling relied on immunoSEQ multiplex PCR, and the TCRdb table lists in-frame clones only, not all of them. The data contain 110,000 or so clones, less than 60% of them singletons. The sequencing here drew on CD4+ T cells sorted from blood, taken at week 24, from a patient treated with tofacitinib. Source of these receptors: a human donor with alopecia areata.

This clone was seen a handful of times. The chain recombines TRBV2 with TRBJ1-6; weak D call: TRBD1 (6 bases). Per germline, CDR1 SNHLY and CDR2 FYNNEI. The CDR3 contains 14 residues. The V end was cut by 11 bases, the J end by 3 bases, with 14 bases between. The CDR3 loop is CAGGLDSYNSPLHF. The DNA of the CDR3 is TGTGCCGGGGGCCTCGACAGCTATAATTCACCCCTCCACTTT.

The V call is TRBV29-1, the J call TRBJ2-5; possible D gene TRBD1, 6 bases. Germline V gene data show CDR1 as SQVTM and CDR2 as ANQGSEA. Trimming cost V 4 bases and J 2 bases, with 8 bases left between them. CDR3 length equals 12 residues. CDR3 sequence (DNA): TGCAGCGTTGGGCAGGGGCAAGAGACCCAGTACTTC. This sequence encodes CSVGQGQETQYF.

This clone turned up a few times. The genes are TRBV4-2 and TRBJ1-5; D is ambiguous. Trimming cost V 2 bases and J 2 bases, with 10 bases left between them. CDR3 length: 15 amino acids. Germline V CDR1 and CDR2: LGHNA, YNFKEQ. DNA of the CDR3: TGTGCCAGCAGCCAAAGCCAGTTGGGCAATCAGCCCCAGCATTTT. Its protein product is CASSQSQLGNQPQHF.